Included here is one T cell receptor (beta chain) sequence, with context. No antigen is known for it. The CDR3 extends over 15 amino acids. V was pared by 0 bases and J by 4 bases, with 12 bases between. Looked up from germline, CDR1 is SGHNT and CDR2 is YENEEA. Patients had received no treatment of any kind before thyroid surgery. These data are taken from a study of metastatic and nonmetastatic thyroid tumors. Study summary: From malignant and benign thyroid patients, repertoires in blood and in tumor or nodule tissue were compared.

Original methodology: Using the CDR3 differences seen across clinicopathological groups, the authors built a distant-metastasis classifier for papillary thyroid cancer, which was meant to discriminate distant-metastatic patients. TCRdb reanalyzed the PCR reads with MiXCR. For this entry, the V and J calls and clone size follow TCRdb and not the study's own pipeline. The sample holds about 70,000 clones, roughly 18% seen once. Study outcomes and limitations: Benign nodules were reported to have significantly lower TCR beta diversity than malignant thyroid tumors, in blood and tumor.

This chain uses TRBV11-3 with TRBJ1-1, with unresolved D. The source of this sequence is a female donor with papillary thyroid cancer or a benign thyroid nodule (not recorded which). Some clones in this sample may be carry-over from other donors' samples. The specimen sequenced was blood. This CDR3 reads CASSLDSQVGTEAFF. The DNA for the CDR3 is TGTGCCAGCAGCTTAGATAGCCAGGTTGGCACTGAAGCTTTCTTT.